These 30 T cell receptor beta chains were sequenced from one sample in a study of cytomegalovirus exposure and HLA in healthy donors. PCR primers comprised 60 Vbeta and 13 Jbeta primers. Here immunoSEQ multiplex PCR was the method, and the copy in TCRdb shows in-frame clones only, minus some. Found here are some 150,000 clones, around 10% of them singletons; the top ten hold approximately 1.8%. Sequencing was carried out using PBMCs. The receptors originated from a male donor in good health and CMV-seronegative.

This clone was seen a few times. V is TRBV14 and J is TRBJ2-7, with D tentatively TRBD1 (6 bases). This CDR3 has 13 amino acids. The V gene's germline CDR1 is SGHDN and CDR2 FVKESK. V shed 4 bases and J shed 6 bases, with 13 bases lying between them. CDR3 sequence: CASSRGRRGEQYF. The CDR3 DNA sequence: TGTGCCAGCAGCCGGGGGCGCCGGGGCGAGCAGTACTTC.

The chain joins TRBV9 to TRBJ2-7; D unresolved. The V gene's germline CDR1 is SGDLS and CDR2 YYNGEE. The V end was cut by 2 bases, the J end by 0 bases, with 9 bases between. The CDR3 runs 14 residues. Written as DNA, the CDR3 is TGTGCCAGCAGCGTTTCCCGGAGCTCCTACGAGCAGTACTTC. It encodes CASSVSRSSYEQYF.

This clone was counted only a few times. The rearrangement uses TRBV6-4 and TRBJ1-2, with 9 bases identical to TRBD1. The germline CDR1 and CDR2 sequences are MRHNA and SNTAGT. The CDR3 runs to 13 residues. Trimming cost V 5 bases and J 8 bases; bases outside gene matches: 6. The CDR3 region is CASSPGTGYGYTF. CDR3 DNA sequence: TGTGCCAGCAGTCCCGGGACAGGGTACGGCTACACCTTC.

CDR3 in DNA: TGTGCCAGCAGCGTAGTTGGGGACAGGGCGTCAAAGCAGTTCTTC. Amino acids: CASSVVGDRASKQFF. The V and J genes are TRBV9 and TRBJ2-1; the match to TRBD1 covers 9 bases. The V gene's germline CDR1 is SGDLS and CDR2 YYNGEE. This CDR3 is built from 15 residues. Unmatched junction bases numbered 9, after V lost 0 bases and J lost 11 bases.

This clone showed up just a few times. CDR3 residues: CASSYPNSPLHF. For the CDR3, the DNA is TGTGCCAGCAGTTACCCGAATTCACCCCTCCACTTT. The chain carries TRBV6-5 and TRBJ1-6; D is ambiguous. V lost 2 bases to trimming and J lost 7 bases, with 3 bases between them. Germline V gene sequence: CDR1 MNHEY, CDR2 SVGAGI. This CDR3 spans 12 amino acids.

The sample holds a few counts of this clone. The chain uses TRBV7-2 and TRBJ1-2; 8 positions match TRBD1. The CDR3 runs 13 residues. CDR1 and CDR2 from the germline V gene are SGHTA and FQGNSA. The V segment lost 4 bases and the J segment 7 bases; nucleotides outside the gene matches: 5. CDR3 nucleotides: TGTGCCAGCAGCTCCCCAACAGGGGGTGGCTACACCTTC. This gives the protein CASSSPTGGGYTF.

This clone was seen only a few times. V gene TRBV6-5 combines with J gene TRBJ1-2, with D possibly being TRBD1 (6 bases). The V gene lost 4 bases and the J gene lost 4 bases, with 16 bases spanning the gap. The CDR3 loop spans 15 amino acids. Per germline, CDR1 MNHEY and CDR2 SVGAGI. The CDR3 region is CASSSLSGDGYGYTF. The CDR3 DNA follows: TGTGCCAGCAGTTCCCTTTCAGGGGATGGCTATGGCTACACCTTC.

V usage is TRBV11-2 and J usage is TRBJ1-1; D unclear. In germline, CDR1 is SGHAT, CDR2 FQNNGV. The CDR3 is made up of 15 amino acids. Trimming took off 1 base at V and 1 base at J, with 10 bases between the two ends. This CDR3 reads CASSLAAQWNTEAFF. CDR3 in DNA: TGTGCCAGCAGCTTAGCAGCGCAGTGGAACACTGAAGCTTTCTTT.

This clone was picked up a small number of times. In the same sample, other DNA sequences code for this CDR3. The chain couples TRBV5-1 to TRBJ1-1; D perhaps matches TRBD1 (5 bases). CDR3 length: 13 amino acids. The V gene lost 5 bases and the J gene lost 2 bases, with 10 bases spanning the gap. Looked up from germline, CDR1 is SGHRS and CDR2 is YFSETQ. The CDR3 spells CASSSTGNTEAFF. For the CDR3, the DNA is TGCGCCAGCAGTTCCACAGGTAACACTGAAGCTTTCTTT.

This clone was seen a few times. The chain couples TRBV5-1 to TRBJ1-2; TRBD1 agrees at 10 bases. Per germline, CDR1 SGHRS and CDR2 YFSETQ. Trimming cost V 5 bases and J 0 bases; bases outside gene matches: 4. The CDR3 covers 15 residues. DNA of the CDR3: TGCGCCAGCAGGTCCGGGACAGGGGCTAACTATGGCTACACCTTC. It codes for CASRSGTGANYGYTF.

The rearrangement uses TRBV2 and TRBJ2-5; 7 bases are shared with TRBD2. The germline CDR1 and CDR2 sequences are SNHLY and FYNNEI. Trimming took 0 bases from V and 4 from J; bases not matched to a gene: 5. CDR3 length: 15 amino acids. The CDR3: CASSEAGWGGETQYF. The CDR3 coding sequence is TGTGCCAGCAGTGAAGCGGGTTGGGGGGGAGAGACCCAGTACTTC.

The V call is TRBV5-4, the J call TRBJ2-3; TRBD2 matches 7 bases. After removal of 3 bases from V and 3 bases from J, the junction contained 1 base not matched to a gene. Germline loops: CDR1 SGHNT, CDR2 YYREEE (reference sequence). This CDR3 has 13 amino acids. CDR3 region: CASSSSGTDTQYF. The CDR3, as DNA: TGTGCCAGCAGCTCTAGCGGAACAGATACGCAGTATTTT. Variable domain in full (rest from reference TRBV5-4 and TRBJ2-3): ETGVTQSPTHLIKTRGQQVTLRCSSQSGHNTVSWYQQALGQGPQFIFQYYREEENGRGNFPPRFSGLQFPNYSSELNVNALELDDSALYLCASSSSGTDTQYFGPGTRLTVL.

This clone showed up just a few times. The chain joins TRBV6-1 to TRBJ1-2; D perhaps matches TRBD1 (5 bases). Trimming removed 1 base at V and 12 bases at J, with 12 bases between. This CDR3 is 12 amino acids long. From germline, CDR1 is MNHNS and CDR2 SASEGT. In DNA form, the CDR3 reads TGTGCCAGCAGTGAAGGTTCAGGGCGCGACACCTTC. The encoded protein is CASSEGSGRDTF.

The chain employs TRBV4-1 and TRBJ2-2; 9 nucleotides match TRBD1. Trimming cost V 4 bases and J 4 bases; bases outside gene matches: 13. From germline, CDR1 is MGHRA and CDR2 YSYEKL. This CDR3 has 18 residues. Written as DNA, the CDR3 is TGCGCCAGCAGCCGCGGGACAGGGCGAGGCCGAAGCACCGGGGAGCTGTTTTTT. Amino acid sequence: CASSRGTGRGRSTGELFF.

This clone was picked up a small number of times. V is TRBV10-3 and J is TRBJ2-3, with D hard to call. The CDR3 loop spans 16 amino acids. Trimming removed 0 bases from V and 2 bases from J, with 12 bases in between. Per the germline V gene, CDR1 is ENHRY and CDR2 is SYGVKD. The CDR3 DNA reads TGTGCCATCAGTGAGTCGATGTTAGTCAACACAGATACGCAGTATTTT. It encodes CAISESMLVNTDTQYF.

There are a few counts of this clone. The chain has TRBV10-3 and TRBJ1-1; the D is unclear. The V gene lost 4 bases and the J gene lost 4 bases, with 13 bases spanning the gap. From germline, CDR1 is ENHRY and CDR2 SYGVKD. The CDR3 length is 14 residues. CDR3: CAISAGLGSTEAFF. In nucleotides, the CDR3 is TGTGCCATCAGTGCGGGCCTCGGGAGCACTGAAGCTTTCTTT.

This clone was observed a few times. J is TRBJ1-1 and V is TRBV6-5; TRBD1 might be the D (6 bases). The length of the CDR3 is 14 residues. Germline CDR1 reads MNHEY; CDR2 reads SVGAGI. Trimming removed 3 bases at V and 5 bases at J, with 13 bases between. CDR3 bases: TGTGCCAGCAGTTATAGGGGGATCTCGACTGAAGCTTTCTTT. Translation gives CASSYRGISTEAFF.

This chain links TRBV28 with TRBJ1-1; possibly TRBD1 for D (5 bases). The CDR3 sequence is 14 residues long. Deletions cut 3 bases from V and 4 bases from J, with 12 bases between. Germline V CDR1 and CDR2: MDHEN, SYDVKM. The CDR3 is CASSLGGRGTEAFF. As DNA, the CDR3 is TGTGCCAGCAGTTTGGGGGGAAGGGGCACTGAAGCTTTCTTT.

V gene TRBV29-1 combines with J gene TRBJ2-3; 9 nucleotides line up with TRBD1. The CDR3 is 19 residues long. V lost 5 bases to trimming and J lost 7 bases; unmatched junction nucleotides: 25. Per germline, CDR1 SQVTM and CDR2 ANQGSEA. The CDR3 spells CSVSWGGQGGSGTRNTQYF. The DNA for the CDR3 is TGCAGCGTTTCCTGGGGGGGACAGGGTGGTTCTGGGACAAGGAATACGCAGTATTTT.

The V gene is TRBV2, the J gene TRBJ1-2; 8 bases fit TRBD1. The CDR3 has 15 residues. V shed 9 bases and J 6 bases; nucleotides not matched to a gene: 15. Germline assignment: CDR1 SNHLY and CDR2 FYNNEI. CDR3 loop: CARKHVDRELNGYTF. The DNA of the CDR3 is TGTGCCAGGAAGCATGTGGACAGGGAATTGAATGGCTACACCTTC.

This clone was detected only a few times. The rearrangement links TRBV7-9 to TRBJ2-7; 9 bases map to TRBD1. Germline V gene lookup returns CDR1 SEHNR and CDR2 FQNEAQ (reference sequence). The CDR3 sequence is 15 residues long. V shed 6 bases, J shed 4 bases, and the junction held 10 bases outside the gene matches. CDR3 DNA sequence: TGTGCCAGCAGTCCCGACAGGGGGGCCATTTACGAGCAGTACTTC. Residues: CASSPDRGAIYEQYF.

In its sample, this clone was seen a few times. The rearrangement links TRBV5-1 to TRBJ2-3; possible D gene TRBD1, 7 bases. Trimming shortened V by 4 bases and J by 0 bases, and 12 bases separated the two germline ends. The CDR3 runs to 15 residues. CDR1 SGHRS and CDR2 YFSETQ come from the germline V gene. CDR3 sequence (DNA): TGCGCCAGCAGCGTATCAGGGGGGAGCACAGATACGCAGTATTTT. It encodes CASSVSGGSTDTQYF.

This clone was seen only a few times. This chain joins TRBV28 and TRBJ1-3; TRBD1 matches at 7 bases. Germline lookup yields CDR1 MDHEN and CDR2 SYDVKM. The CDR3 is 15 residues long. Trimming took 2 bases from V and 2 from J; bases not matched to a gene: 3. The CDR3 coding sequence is TGTGCCAGCAGTTTACCAGGGGGAACTGGAAACACCATATATTTT. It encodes CASSLPGGTGNTIYF.

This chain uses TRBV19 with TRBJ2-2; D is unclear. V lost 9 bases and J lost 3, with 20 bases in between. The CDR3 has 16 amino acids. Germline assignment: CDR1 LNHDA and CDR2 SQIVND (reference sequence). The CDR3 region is CASLTPFSVDTGELFF. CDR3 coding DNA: TGTGCCAGCCTTACCCCCTTTTCGGTGGACACCGGGGAGCTGTTTTTT. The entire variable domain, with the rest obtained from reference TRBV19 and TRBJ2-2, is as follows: DGGITQSPKYLFRKEGQNVTLSCEQNLNHDAMYWYRQDPGQGLRLIYYSQIVNDFQKGDIAEGYSVSREKKESFPLTVTSAQKNPTAFYLCASLTPFSVDTGELFFGEGSRLTVL.

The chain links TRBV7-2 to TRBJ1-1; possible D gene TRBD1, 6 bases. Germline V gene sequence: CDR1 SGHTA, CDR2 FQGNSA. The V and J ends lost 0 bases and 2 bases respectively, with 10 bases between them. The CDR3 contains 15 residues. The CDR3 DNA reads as TGTGCCAGCAGCTTAGCGGGGGGGCACAACACTGAAGCTTTCTTT. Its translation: CASSLAGGHNTEAFF. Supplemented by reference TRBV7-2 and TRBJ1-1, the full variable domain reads GAGVSQSPSNKVTEKGKDVELRCDPISGHTALYWYRQSLGQGLEFLIYFQGNSAPDKSGLPSDRFSAERTGGSVSTLTIQRTQQEDSAVYLCASSLAGGHNTEAFFGQGTRLTVV.

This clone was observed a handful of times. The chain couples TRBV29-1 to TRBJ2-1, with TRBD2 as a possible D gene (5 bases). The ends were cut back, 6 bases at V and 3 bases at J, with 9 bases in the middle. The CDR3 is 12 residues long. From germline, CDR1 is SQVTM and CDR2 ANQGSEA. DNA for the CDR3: TGCAGCGTCCGGACTGACTACAATGAGCAGTTCTTC. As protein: CSVRTDYNEQFF.

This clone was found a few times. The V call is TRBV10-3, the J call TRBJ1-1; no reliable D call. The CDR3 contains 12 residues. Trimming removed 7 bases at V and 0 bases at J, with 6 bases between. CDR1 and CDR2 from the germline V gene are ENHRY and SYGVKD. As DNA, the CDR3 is TGTGCCATCAACTCGATGAACACTGAAGCTTTCTTT. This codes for CAINSMNTEAFF.

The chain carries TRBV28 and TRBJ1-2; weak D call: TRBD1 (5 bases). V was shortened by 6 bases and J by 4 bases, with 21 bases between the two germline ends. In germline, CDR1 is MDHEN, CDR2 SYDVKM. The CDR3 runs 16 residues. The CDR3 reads CASRSLWDSHPYGYTF. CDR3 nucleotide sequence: TGTGCCAGCAGATCCTTGTGGGACTCACATCCCTATGGCTACACCTTC.

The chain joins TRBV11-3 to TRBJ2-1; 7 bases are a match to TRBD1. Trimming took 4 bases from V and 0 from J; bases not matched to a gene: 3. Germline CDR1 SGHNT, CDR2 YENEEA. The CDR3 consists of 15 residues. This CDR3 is CASSSDRSSYNEQFF. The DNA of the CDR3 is TGTGCCAGCAGCTCGGACAGGAGCTCCTACAATGAGCAGTTCTTC.

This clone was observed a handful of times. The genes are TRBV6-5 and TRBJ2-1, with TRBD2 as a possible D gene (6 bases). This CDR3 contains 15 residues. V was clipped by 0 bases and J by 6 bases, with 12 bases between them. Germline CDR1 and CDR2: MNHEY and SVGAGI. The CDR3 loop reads CASSYSRGYGNEQFF. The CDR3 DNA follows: TGTGCCAGCAGTTACTCGCGGGGATACGGCAATGAGCAGTTCTTC.